Shown below are 2 T cell receptor beta chains from a single sample sequenced in a study of OX40 agonist ivuxolimab in advanced cancers. Sequencing used immunoSEQ multiplex PCR; TCRdb keeps in-frame clones, though not all of them. The sample has approximately 90,000 clones, under 95% seen once. The material sequenced was CD4+ or CD8+ T cells sorted from blood, taken in a trial of the OX40 agonist ivuxolimab. The origin of the receptors is an adult with an advanced solid tumor such as melanoma, head and neck, liver or kidney cancer.

The gene calls are TRBV18 and TRBJ1-4, with a weak D call TRBD1 (5 bases). CDR1 and CDR2 from the germline V gene are KGHSH and LQKENI. V was cut by 3 bases and J by 5 bases, with 13 bases left in between. The CDR3 consists of 15 residues. In DNA, the CDR3 is TGTGCCAGCTCACCCTTGGGGCAGAGCAATGAAAAACTGTTTTTT. Residues: CASSPLGQSNEKLFF.

The chain uses TRBV9 and TRBJ1-4; tentative D call: TRBD1 (5 bases). V dropped 5 bases and J dropped 8 bases, with 13 bases sitting between them. Germline CDR1 SGDLS, CDR2 YYNGEE. The CDR3 loop spans 13 amino acids. Here the CDR3 reads CASRGGAEEKLFF. The CDR3 region has the DNA TGTGCCAGCAGGGGAGGGGCTGAGGAAAAACTGTTTTTT. Drawing the rest from reference TRBV9 and TRBJ1-4, the complete variable domain is DSGVTQTPKHLITATGQRVTLRCSPRSGDLSVYWYQQSLDQGLQFLIQYYNGEERAKGNILERFSAQQFPDLHSELNLSSLELGDSALYFCASRGGAEEKLFFGSGTQLSVL.